This paragraph reports one TCR beta chain. Its antigen is not known. Produced via immunoSEQ multiplex PCR; TCRdb's table is partial and in-frame only. Of about 130,000 clones in the sample, more than 75% are singletons; the top ten hold around 5%. This entry is derived from a study of cytotoxic CD8 clonotypes in ibrutinib-treated CLL. Across the study: Included were 11 relapsed/refractory and 15 treatment-naive patients, of whom 17 were IGHV unmutated. Sample averages reached 250,000 or so productive templates and 80,000 to 100,000 productive rearrangements.

The germline V and J ends were trimmed by 1 base and 6 bases, with 11 bases remaining between them. This CDR3 contains 14 residues. Germline V gene lookup returns CDR1 SEHNR and CDR2 FQNEAQ (reference sequence). Regarding the study as a whole: An increase in clonality occurred at ibrutinib response, followed by a return toward baseline at progression.

This specimen consisted of PBMCs, obtained after 24 months of ibrutinib treatment. This receptor was taken from a human donor with chronic lymphocytic leukemia. J is TRBJ2-3 and V is TRBV7-9; D is unclear. The CDR3 DNA reads TGTGCCAGCAGCTTAGGGCCGTTGGGGGATACGCAGTATTTT. Its protein product is CASSLGPLGDTQYF.